Presented here are 3 T cell receptor beta chains from one specimen sequenced in a study of blood T cell repertoires in COVID-19. Some clones are missing from TCRdb's copy, which holds only in-frame ones; the method was immunoSEQ multiplex PCR. The sample comprises just over 150,000 clones, roughly 82% of which are singletons, and approximately 7% rests with the top ten. Sequencing was performed on peripheral blood. The receptors were gathered from a woman between 40 and 50 years old with COVID-19, enrolled during active disease.

Of note for this clone: Other DNA variants within this sample encode the same CDR3. This sequence joins TRBV7-2 and TRBJ2-7; D is undetermined. Per germline, CDR1 SGHTA and CDR2 FQGNSA. Between the trimmed V and J ends, which lost 5 bases and 3 bases, there was a span of 8 bases. CDR3 length: 12 amino acids. CDR3 nucleotides: TGTGCCAGCAGCCTGAGAGGCTACGAGCAGTACTTC. It is translated as CASSLRGYEQYF.

The chain links TRBV2 to TRBJ1-3, with D perhaps TRBD1 (5 bases). V dropped 4 bases and J dropped 4 bases, with 8 bases sitting between them. Looked up from germline, CDR1 is SNHLY and CDR2 is FYNNEI. This CDR3 region has 13 residues. Written as DNA, the CDR3 is TGTGCCAGCAGTGCCGACAGAGGAAACACCATATATTTT. Translating it yields CASSADRGNTIYF.

Regarding this clone: A junction end diverges from the germline sequence, so it may reflect a read error. The DNA of the CDR3 is TGTGCCAGTAGTAGACTTCCGGGAGCCCTTTACAATGGGCAGTTCTTC. Translation: CASSRLPGALYNGQFF. The V call is TRBV19, the J call TRBJ2-1; tentative D call: TRBD2 (6 bases). This CDR3 region has 16 residues. The germline V gene encodes CDR1 LNHDA and CDR2 SQIVND (reference sequence).